The 21 T cell receptor beta chains given below trace back to one sample, sequenced in a study of technical replicates of blood from a few donors. Only in-frame clones appear in the TCRdb table, and some are missing; sequencing was by immunoSEQ multiplex PCR. This table holds about 66,000 clones, roughly nine tenths found once. The sample consisted of PBMCs. The receptors derive from a human donor in good health. Some clones in this sample may be carry-over from other donors' samples.

The genes are TRBV4-1 and TRBJ1-2; 9 bases are shared with TRBD1. Per germline, CDR1 MGHRA and CDR2 YSYEKL. The V and J ends lost 8 bases and 2 bases, in that order; junction bases with no gene match: 9. This CDR3 contains 15 residues. DNA of the CDR3: TGCGCCAGCTCGGGACAGGGCCCTATGAACTATGGCTACACCTTC. This translates into CASSGQGPMNYGYTF.

This clone was observed a single time. The chain combines TRBV4-2 with TRBJ2-1; maybe TRBD2 (5 bases). Germline V CDR1 and CDR2: LGHNA, YNFKEQ. The CDR3 spans 15 residues. Trimming removed 0 bases at V and 4 bases at J, with 10 bases between. The CDR3, as DNA: TGTGCCAGCAGCCAAGACTTGACTATTTACAATGAGCAGTTCTTC. Translated, it gives CASSQDLTIYNEQFF.

CDR3 protein: CASSLDRAIRTEAFF. CDR3 in DNA: TGTGCCAGCAGCTTGGACAGGGCAATACGAACTGAAGCTTTCTTT. This sequence joins TRBV5-4 and TRBJ1-1; D might be TRBD1 (6 bases). This CDR3 region has 15 residues. In germline, CDR1 is SGHNT, CDR2 YYREEE (reference sequence). Trimming left V 0 bases short and J 5 bases short, with 14 bases between.

J is TRBJ1-6 and V is TRBV6-6; possibly TRBD1 for D (5 bases). CDR1 and CDR2 (germline): MNHNY, SVGAGI (reference sequence). The V gene lost 5 bases and the J gene lost 7 bases, with 12 bases spanning the gap. CDR3 length equals 14 residues. Here the CDR3 DNA reads TGTGCCAGCAGTGGTGGGGCAGAGAATTCACCCCTCCACTTT. This encodes CASSGGAENSPLHF.

The chain carries TRBV15 and TRBJ2-1, with TRBD2 matching 7 bases. The ends lost 6 bases at V and 7 bases at J; junction bases unmatched: 9. Germline CDR1 reads LNHNV; CDR2 reads YYDKDF (reference sequence). The CDR3 has 14 amino acids. The CDR3 sequence: CATSGGRGGNEQFF. The CDR3, as DNA: TGTGCCACCAGTGGCGGGAGAGGAGGGAATGAGCAGTTCTTC.

This sequence joins TRBV7-6 and TRBJ2-3, with D perhaps matching TRBD1 (6 bases). Germline CDR1 reads SGHVS; CDR2 reads FNYEAQ. V lost 7 bases to trimming and J lost 9 bases, with 26 bases between them. The CDR3 sequence is 16 residues long. The CDR3 DNA reads as TGTGCCAGCAAAAGAGGGGGAGCGGCGGTCCCGGAGACGCAGTATTTT. This encodes CASKRGGAAVPETQYF.

J is TRBJ2-7 and V is TRBV11-2; maybe TRBD2 (6 bases). Trimming left V 7 bases short and J 5 bases short, with 18 bases between. Germline V gene data show CDR1 as SGHAT and CDR2 as FQNNGV. This CDR3 has 14 amino acids. CDR3 residues: CASTSRGSDHEQYF. In DNA form, the CDR3 reads TGTGCCAGCACCTCGCGGGGATCAGACCACGAGCAGTACTTC. The full variable domain, its missing parts supplied by reference TRBV11-2 and TRBJ2-7, is EAGVAQSPRYKIIEKRQSVAFWCNPISGHATLYWYQQILGQGPKLLIQFQNNGVVDDSQLPKDRFSAERLKGVDSTLKIQPAKLEDSAVYLCASTSRGSDHEQYFGPGTRLTVT.

This clone was seen more than once but under ten times. The CDR3: CASSEGLAGSYEQYF. Written as DNA, the CDR3 is TGTGCCAGCAGTGAGGGACTAGCGGGATCTTACGAGCAGTACTTC. The V gene is TRBV6-1, the J gene TRBJ2-7, with TRBD2 matching 13 bases. The CDR3 totals 15 residues. Germline values: CDR1 MNHNS, CDR2 SASEGT. V shed 3 bases, J shed 4 bases, and the junction held 3 bases outside the gene matches.

V and J are TRBV9 and TRBJ2-7, with 12 bases identical to TRBD2. V dropped 0 bases and J dropped 0; count of bases not matched to a gene: 4. The CDR3 has 17 amino acids. Germline V gene lookup returns CDR1 SGDLS and CDR2 YYNGEE. CDR3 loop: CASSVAPSGRGSYEQYF. CDR3 bases: TGTGCCAGCAGCGTAGCCCCTAGCGGGAGGGGCTCCTACGAGCAGTACTTC.

There are a few counts of this clone. The rearrangement joins TRBV21-1 to TRBJ1-1. TRBV21-1 is marked as a pseudogene. This CDR3 contains 15 residues. The CDR3 loop reads CASIPGGNMNTEAFF. CDR3 coding DNA: TGTGCCAGCATACCTGGGGGGAACATGAACACTGAAGCTTTCTTT.

The J gene is TRBJ2-3, the V gene TRBV9; 8 bases line up with TRBD2. Germline assignment: CDR1 SGDLS and CDR2 YYNGEE. V was pared by 0 bases and J by 4 bases, with 7 bases of the junction left unmatched. The CDR3 loop spans 16 amino acids. As DNA, the CDR3 is TGTGCCAGCAGCGTAGCAACTTTCGGGAGGGCAGATACGCAGTATTTT. Amino acid sequence: CASSVATFGRADTQYF.

The gene calls are TRBV21-1 and TRBJ2-1; the table calls TRBD2, which could not be checked here. TRBV21-1 is given as a pseudogene. This CDR3 has 15 amino acids. In DNA form, the CDR3 reads TGTGCCAGCTTAAATCCTCTAGCGGTGATCAATGAGCAGTTCTTC. Translating gives CASLNPLAVINEQFF.

This clone has a single count. The chain is built from TRBV7-2 and TRBJ1-1, with 9 bases lining up with TRBD1. Trimming at V came to 0 bases and at J to 5 bases, leaving 1 base not matched to a gene. This CDR3 has 14 residues. From germline, CDR1 is SGHTA and CDR2 FQGNSA. CDR3 nucleotide sequence: TGTGCCAGCAGCTTAGCGGGACAGGGAACTGAAGCTTTCTTT. Residues: CASSLAGQGTEAFF.

This rearrangement joins TRBV25-1 to TRBJ2-1; 10 bases align to TRBD2. CDR3 size: 17 residues. The germline V gene encodes CDR1 MGHDK and CDR2 SYGVNS. J was trimmed by 5 bases and V by 2 bases; bases with no gene match: 9. As DNA, the CDR3 is TGTGCCAGCAGTGAACATGTAGGGACTAGCGTTAACAATGAGCAGTTCTTC. It is translated as CASSEHVGTSVNNEQFF. The full variable domain, its missing parts supplied by reference TRBV25-1 and TRBJ2-1, is EADIYQTPRYLVIGTGKKITLECSQTMGHDKMYWYQQDPGMELHLIHYSYGVNSTEKGDLSSESTVSRIRTEHFPLTLESARPSHTSQYLCASSEHVGTSVNNEQFFGPGTRLTVL.

The CDR3 DNA sequence: TGTGCCAGCAGCACCCACAGGGGTGGGAACACTGAAGCTTTCTTT. Protein product: CASSTHRGGNTEAFF. This chain links TRBV27 with TRBJ1-1, with 7 positions matching TRBD1. Trimming at V came to 6 bases and at J to 1 base, leaving 8 bases not matched to a gene. From germline, CDR1 is MNHEY and CDR2 SMNVEV (reference sequence). This CDR3 has 15 amino acids.

V usage is TRBV4-1 and J usage is TRBJ1-2; 9 nucleotides agree with TRBD1. This CDR3 region has 18 residues. CDR1 and CDR2 from the germline V gene are MGHRA and YSYEKL. The trim removed 1 base at V and 4 bases at J, leaving 13 bases unmatched. The CDR3 region has the DNA TGCGCCAGCAGCCAAGTCCCGGGACCGGGACAGGGAGGCTATGGCTACACCTTC. This codes for CASSQVPGPGQGGYGYTF.

This chain joins TRBV7-3 and TRBJ2-7; 7 nucleotides line up with TRBD1. Germline CDR1 SGHTA, CDR2 FQGTGA. CDR3 length: 15 amino acids. The trim removed 3 bases at V and 6 bases at J, leaving 11 bases unmatched. CDR3 amino acids: CASSLDDRQGREQYF. The CDR3 DNA sequence: TGTGCCAGCAGCTTGGACGATCGACAGGGTCGCGAGCAGTACTTC.

CDR3 protein: CASSLDLGPSGTGAAFF. Here the CDR3 DNA reads TGCGCCAGCAGCTTGGACTTAGGGCCCTCGGGGACAGGCGCGGCTTTCTTT. The chain employs TRBV5-1 and TRBJ1-1; 8 positions agree with TRBD1. V gave up 0 bases and J gave up 11 bases; unmatched junction bases: 18. The CDR3 runs to 17 residues. Germline CDR1 reads SGHRS; CDR2 reads YFSETQ.

This chain uses TRBV2 with TRBJ1-1, with 8 bases matching TRBD1. Per germline, CDR1 SNHLY and CDR2 FYNNEI. V shed 6 bases and J 4 bases; nucleotides not matched to a gene: 4. This CDR3 contains 13 residues. This chain's CDR3 is CASRDRVGTEAFF. The CDR3 DNA reads as TGTGCCAGCAGGGACAGGGTGGGCACTGAAGCTTTCTTT.

This clone was picked up one time. This chain uses TRBV10-3 with TRBJ2-3; maybe TRBD2 (6 bases). From germline, CDR1 is ENHRY and CDR2 SYGVKD. V was trimmed by 3 bases and J by 1 base, leaving 14 bases between them. The CDR3 has 16 residues. DNA for the CDR3: TGTGCCATCAGTGAAGGCCAACCGGGGGGCACAGATACGCAGTATTTT. This codes for CAISEGQPGGTDTQYF.

This clone was found once. The V and J genes are TRBV7-9 and TRBJ2-7; D possibly corresponds to TRBD1 (5 bases). This CDR3 has 13 residues. The V end lost 1 base, the J end lost 3 bases, and 7 bases lay between the germline ends. Germline assignment: CDR1 SEHNR and CDR2 FQNEAQ (reference sequence). CDR3: CASSLGGGYEQYF. The CDR3 DNA reads as TGTGCCAGCAGCTTAGGGGGCGGCTACGAGCAGTACTTC.